The 6 T cell receptor beta chains below all came from one sample that was sequenced in a study of OX40 agonist ivuxolimab in advanced cancers. TCRdb keeps only in-frame clones here, not all; method: immunoSEQ multiplex PCR. The table includes more than 15,000 clones, more than 70% detected once. Here the sequenced sample was CD4+ or CD8+ T cells sorted from blood, taken in a trial of the OX40 agonist ivuxolimab. The receptors derive from an adult with an advanced solid tumor such as melanoma, head and neck, liver or kidney cancer.

CDR3 DNA sequence: TGTGCCAGTAGTTTCCTTCTCGGCAGGAAAACAGATACGCAGTATTTT. Translated: CASSFLLGRKTDTQYF. The chain combines TRBV19 with TRBJ2-3; no reliable D call. The germline V and J ends were trimmed by 5 bases and 3 bases, with 18 bases remaining between them. Germline assignment: CDR1 LNHDA and CDR2 SQIVND (reference sequence). This CDR3 spans 16 amino acids.

The V call is TRBV7-6, the J call TRBJ1-1; D remains ambiguous. Germline V gene sequence: CDR1 SGHVS, CDR2 FNYEAQ. Trimming took 0 bases from V and 2 from J, leaving 19 bases between them. This CDR3 spans 18 amino acids. This CDR3 is CASSLALGSPTPNTEAFF. Here the CDR3 DNA reads TGTGCCAGCAGCTTAGCGCTGGGCAGCCCAACCCCCAACACTGAAGCTTTCTTT.

This rearrangement joins TRBV5-4 to TRBJ1-6, with a possible D match to TRBD1 (6 bases). Germline CDR1 reads SGHNT; CDR2 reads YYREEE (reference sequence). Trimming stripped 0 bases from V and 7 bases from J, with 8 bases between. The CDR3 spans 14 residues. CDR3 in DNA: TGTGCCAGCAGCTTGGCAGGGGCGAATTCACCCCTCCACTTT. Its translation is CASSLAGANSPLHF.

J is TRBJ2-2 and V is TRBV19; D is ambiguous. The CDR3 consists of 16 residues. Germline-derived CDR1 and CDR2 are LNHDA and SQIVND (reference sequence). The V end was cut by 5 bases, the J end by 0 bases, with 13 bases between. DNA for the CDR3: TGTGCCAGTAGTCCCCTTTCGGACCCGAACACCGGGGAGCTGTTTTTT. This sequence encodes CASSPLSDPNTGELFF.

CDR3 DNA: TGTGCCAGCAGTTTATCTCTGGCGGGAGGGCCATACAATGAGCAGTTCTTC. Translated: CASSLSLAGGPYNEQFF. The genes are TRBV27 and TRBJ2-1; 9 bases fit TRBD2. The ends lost 0 bases at V and 4 bases at J; junction bases unmatched: 7. Germline CDR1 MNHEY, CDR2 SMNVEV (reference sequence). The CDR3 runs to 17 residues.

The rearrangement uses TRBV5-5 and TRBJ2-1; D not resolved. This CDR3 has 12 amino acids. The germline V gene has CDR1 SGHKS and CDR2 YYEKEE (reference sequence). V lost 4 bases, J lost 6 bases, and 8 bases lay in between. CDR3 in DNA: TGTGCCAGCAGCCTCCCGACCAATGAGCAGTTCTTC. Protein: CASSLPTNEQFF.